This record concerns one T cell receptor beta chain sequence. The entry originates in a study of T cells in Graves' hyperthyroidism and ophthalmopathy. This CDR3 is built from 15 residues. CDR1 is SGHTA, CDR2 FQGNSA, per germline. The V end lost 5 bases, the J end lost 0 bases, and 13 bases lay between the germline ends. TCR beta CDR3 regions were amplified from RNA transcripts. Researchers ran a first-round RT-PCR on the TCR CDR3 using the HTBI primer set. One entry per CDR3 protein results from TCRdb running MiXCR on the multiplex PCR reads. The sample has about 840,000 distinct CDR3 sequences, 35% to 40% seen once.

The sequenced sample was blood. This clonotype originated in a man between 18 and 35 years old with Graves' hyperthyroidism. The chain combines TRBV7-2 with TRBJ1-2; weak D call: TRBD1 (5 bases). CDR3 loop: CASSPGTASNYGYTF. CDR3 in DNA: TGTGCCAGCAGCCCAGGGACGGCTTCTAACTATGGCTACACCTTC.